The present TCR beta chain was sequenced within a study of CD8 T cells in ankylosing spondylitis (dated 2017 in TCRdb). Regarding the complete study: The study set out to find disease-linked TCR variants by profiling T cell receptor beta repertoires in ankylosing spondylitis patients and healthy donors. The full study cohort comprised roughly 24 ankylosing spondylitis patients and 85 to 120 healthy donors. Peripheral blood was sampled, and synovial fluid was additionally collected from ankylosing spondylitis patients. Broader findings and caveats from the paper: According to the report, matched synovial fluid samples from ankylosing spondylitis patients were significantly enriched for the disease-linked clones. Blood from ankylosing spondylitis patients appeared to be characterized by a TCR beta motif composed of under 10 highly homologous amino acid variants. The disease-linked clones showed a CD8+ phenotype and occurred at relatively low frequencies in peripheral blood. Some TCR beta motif variants had previously been reported in synovial fluid and blood of reactive arthritis patients, which suggested common disease-initiation mechanisms.

The CDR3 runs 14 residues from the cysteine to the phenylalanine. The only DNA kept is the CDR3, 42 bases in frame from the first base. Between the V and J ends, shortened by 2 bases and 3 bases respectively, the junction contains 10 bases. CDR1 and CDR2 (SGHDN, FVKESK) derive from the germline V gene. In regard to this clonotype: Its target antigen remains unknown. Qualities for individual bases were not recorded, and no much larger clone is one base off.

The data were produced on an Illumina HiSeq 2500. TCR beta libraries were prepared by quantitative 5'-RACE with molecular barcodes. Per the original workflow: To identify disease-linked TCR variants, a new computational method was used, one built on a probabilistic model of VDJ rearrangement. TCRdb's own reprocessing of the public reads used fastp at Q25 and MiXCR and kept productive beta chains. Every distinct CDR3 protein forms one entry, paired with its most common genes and DNA. The authors' filters were not applied to this entry. The table for this sample lists around 770,000 distinct CDR3 sequences; approximately 12% of them were counted only once. The ten top clones hold approximately 0.51% of the sample.

This TCR derives from a male donor with ankylosing spondylitis. The rearranged segments are TRBV14 and TRBJ1-1, with the D gene call left open. The specimen sequenced was blood, either unsorted or a sorted T cell fraction (not recorded which). The CDR3 loop reads CASSQPGWDTEAFF. The bases are TGTGCCAGCAGCCAACCCGGGTGGGACACTGAAGCTTTCTTT. Outside the CDR3, residues come from the reference TRBV14 and TRBJ1-1 proteins, so the full variable domain is: EAGVTQFPSHSVIEKGQTVTLRCDPISGHDNLYWYRRVMGKEIKFLLHFVKESKQDESGMPNNRFLAERTGGTYSTLKVQPAELEDSGVYFCASSQPGWDTEAFFGQGTRLTVV.